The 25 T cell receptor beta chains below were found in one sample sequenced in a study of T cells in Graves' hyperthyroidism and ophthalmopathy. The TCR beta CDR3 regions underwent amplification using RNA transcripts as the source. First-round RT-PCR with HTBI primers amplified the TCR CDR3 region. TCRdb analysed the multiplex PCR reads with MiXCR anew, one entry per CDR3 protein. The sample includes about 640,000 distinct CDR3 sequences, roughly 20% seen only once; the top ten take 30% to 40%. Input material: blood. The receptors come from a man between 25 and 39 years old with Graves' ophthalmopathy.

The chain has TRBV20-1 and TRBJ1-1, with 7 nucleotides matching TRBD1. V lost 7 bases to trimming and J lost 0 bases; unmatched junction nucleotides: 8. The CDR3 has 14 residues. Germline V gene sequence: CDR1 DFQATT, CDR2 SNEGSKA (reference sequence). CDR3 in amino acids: CSVQLGQMNTEAFF. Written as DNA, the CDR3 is TGCAGTGTACAACTGGGACAGATGAACACTGAAGCTTTCTTT.

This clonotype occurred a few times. CDR3 region: CASSVPIGGRQNTGELFF. Written as DNA, the CDR3 is TGTGCCAGCAGTGTTCCCATAGGCGGGAGACAGAACACCGGGGAGCTGTTTTTT. The rearrangement uses TRBV2 and TRBJ2-2, with TRBD2 matching over 7 bases. Germline CDR1 and CDR2: SNHLY and FYNNEI. The CDR3 is made up of 18 amino acids. V lost 4 bases and J lost 1; bases outside the gene matches: 12. The entire variable domain, with the rest obtained from reference TRBV2 and TRBJ2-2, is as follows: EPEVTQTPSHQVTQMGQEVILRCVPISNHLYFYWYRQILGQKVEFLVSFYNNEISEKSEIFDDQFSVERPDGSNFTLKIRSTKLEDSAMYFCASSVPIGGRQNTGELFFGEGSRLTVL.

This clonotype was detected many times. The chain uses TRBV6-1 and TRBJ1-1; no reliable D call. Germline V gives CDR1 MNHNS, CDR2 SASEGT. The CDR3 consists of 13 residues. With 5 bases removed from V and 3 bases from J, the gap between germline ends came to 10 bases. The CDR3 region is CASSWRVDTEAFF. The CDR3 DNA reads TGTGCCAGCAGTTGGAGGGTCGACACTGAAGCTTTCTTT.

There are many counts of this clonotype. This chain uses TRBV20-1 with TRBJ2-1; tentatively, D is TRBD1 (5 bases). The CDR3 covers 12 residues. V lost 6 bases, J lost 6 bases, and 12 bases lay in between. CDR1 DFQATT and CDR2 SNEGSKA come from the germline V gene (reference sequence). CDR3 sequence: CSAPDQGNEQFF. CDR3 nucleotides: TGCAGTGCACCGGACCAGGGCAATGAGCAGTTCTTC.

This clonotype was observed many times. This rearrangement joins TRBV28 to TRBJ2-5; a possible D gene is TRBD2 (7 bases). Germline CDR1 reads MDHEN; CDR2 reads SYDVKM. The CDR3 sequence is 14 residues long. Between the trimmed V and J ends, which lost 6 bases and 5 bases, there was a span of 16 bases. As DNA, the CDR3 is TGTGCCAGCAGCTCCCCGGGGGGCAGGGAGACCCAGTACTTC. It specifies CASSSPGGRETQYF.

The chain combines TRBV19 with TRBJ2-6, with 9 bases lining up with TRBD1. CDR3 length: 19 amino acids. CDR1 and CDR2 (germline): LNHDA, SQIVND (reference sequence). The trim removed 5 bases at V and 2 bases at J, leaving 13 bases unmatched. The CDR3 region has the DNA TGTGCCAGTAGTGGCCCGGGACAGGGCCTTGGGGCTGGGGCCAACGTCCTGACTTTC. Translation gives CASSGPGQGLGAGANVLTF. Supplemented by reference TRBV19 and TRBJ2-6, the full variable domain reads DGGITQSPKYLFRKEGQNVTLSCEQNLNHDAMYWYRQDPGQGLRLIYYSQIVNDFQKGDIAEGYSVSREKKESFPLTVTSAQKNPTAFYLCASSGPGQGLGAGANVLTFGAGSRLTVL.

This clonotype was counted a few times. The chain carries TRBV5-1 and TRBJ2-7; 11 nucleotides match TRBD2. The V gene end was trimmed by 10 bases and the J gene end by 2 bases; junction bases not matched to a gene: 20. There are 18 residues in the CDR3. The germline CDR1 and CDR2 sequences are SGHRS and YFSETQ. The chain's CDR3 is CASKRQASLAGETYEQYF. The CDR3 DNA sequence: TGCGCCTCAAAGAGGCAGGCCTCACTAGCGGGAGAAACCTACGAGCAGTACTTC.

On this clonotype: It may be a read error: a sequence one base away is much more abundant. The CDR3 reads CAWGYNEQYF. The CDR3 nucleotides are TGTGCCTGGGGCTACAATGAGCAGTACTTC. This chain joins TRBV30 and TRBJ2-1, with D hard to call. The tail of the sequence fits TRBJ2-7 better, so the J call may be wrong. The germline gives CDR1 GTSNPN, CDR2 SVGIG (reference sequence). CDR3 length: 10 amino acids.

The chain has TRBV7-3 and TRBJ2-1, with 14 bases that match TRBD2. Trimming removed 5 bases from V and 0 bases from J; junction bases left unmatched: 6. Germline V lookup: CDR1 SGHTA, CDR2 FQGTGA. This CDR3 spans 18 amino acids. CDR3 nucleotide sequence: TGTGCCAGCAGCCCGGGACTAGCGGGAGATCGCTCCTACAATGAGCAGTTCTTC. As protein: CASSPGLAGDRSYNEQFF.

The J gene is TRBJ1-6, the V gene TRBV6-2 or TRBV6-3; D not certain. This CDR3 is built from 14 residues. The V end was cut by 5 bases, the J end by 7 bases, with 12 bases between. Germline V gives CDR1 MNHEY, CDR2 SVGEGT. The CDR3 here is CASSRTVENSPLHF. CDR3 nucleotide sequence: TGTGCCAGCAGTCGGACGGTGGAAAATTCACCCCTCCACTTT.

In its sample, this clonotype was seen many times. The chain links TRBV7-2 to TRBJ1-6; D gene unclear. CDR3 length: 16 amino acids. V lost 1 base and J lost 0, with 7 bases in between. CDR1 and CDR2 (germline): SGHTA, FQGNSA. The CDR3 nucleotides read TGTGCCAGCAGCTTAGTGGGGAGCTCCTATAATTCACCCCTCCACTTT. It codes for CASSLVGSSYNSPLHF.

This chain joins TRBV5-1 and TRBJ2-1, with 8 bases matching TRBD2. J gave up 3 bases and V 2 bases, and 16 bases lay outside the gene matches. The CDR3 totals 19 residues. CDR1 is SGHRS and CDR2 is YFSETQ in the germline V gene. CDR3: CASSFSSGSVGGSYNEQFF. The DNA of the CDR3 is TGCGCCAGCAGCTTCTCCAGCGGGAGTGTCGGGGGGAGCTACAATGAGCAGTTCTTC. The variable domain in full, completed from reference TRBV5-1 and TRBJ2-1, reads KAGVTQTPRYLIKTRGQQVTLSCSPISGHRSVSWYQQTPGQGLQFLFEYFSETQRNKGNFPGRFSGRQFSNSRSEMNVSTLELGDSALYLCASSFSSGSVGGSYNEQFFGPGTRLTVL.

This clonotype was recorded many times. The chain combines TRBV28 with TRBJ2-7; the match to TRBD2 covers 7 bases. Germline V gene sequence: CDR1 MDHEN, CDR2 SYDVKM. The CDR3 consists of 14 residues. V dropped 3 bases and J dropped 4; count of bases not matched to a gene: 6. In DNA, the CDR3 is TGTGCCAGCAGTTTGGTGCGGGAGTTGTACGAGCAGTACTTC. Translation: CASSLVRELYEQYF.

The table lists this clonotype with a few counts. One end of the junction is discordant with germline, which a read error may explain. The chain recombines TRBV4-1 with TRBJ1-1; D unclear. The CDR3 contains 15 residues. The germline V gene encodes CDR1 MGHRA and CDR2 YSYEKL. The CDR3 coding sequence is TGCGCCAGCAGCCAAGGGGGATACCTGAACTCTGAAGCTTTCTTT. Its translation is CASSQGGYLNSEAFF.

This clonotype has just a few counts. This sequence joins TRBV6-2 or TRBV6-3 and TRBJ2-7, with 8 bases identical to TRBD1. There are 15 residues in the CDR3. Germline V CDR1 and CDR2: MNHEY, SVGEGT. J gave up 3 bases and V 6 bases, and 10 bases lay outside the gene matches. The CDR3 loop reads CASRAFRTGYYEQYF. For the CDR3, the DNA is TGTGCCAGCAGAGCCTTCCGGACAGGGTACTACGAGCAGTACTTC.

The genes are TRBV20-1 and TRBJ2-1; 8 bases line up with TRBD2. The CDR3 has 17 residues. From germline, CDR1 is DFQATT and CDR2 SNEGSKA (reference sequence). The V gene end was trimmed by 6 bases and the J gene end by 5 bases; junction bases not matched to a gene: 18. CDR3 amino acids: CSARLLTLAGNDNEQFF. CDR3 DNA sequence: TGCAGTGCAAGACTACTTACTTTAGCGGGAAACGACAATGAGCAGTTCTTC.

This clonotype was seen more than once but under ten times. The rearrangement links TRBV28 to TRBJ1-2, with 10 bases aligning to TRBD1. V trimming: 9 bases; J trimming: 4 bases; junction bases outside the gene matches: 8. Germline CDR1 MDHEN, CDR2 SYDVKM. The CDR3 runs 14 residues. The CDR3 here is CASFRTGGIYGYTF. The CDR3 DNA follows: TGTGCCAGTTTCCGGACAGGGGGGATCTATGGCTACACCTTC.

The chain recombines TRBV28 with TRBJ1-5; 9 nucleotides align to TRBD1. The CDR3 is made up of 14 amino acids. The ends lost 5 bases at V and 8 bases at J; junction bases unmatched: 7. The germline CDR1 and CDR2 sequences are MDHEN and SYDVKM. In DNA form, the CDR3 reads TGTGCCAGCAGTCTTGGGACAGGGATAAAGCCCCAGCATTTT. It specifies CASSLGTGIKPQHF.

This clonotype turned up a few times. CDR3 residues: CSAIGSLDYEQYF. Written as DNA, the CDR3 is TGCAGTGCTATCGGTTCTCTCGACTACGAGCAGTACTTC. The rearrangement uses TRBV20-1 and TRBJ2-7; D is uncertain. Trimming removed 4 bases from V and 3 bases from J, with 13 bases in between. This CDR3 spans 13 amino acids. Germline CDR1 is DFQATT and CDR2 is SNEGSKA (reference sequence).

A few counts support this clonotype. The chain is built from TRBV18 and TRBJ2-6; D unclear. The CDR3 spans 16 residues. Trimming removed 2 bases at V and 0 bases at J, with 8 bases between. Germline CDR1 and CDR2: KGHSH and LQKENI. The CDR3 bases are TGTGCCAGCTCACCAAGCAGTGTCTCTGGGGCCAACGTCCTGACTTTC. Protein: CASSPSSVSGANVLTF.

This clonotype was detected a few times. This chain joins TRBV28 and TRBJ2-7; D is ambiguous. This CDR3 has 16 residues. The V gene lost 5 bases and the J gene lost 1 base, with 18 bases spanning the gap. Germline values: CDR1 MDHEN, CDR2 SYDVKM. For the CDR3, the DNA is TGTGCCAGCAGTCCCTTTTTTGAGCCAAATTCCTACGAGCAGTACTTC. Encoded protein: CASSPFFEPNSYEQYF.

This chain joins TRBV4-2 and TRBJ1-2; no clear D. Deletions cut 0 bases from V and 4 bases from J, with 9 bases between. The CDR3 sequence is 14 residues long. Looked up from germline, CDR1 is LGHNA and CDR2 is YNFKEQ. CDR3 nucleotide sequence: TGTGCCAGCAGCCAAGACCCGGGTTCCTATGGCTACACCTTC. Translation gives CASSQDPGSYGYTF.

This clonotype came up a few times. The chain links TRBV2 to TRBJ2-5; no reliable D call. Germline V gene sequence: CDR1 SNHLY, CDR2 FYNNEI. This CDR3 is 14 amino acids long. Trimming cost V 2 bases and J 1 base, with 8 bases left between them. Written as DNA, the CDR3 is TGTGCCAGCAGTGAAAGTAAGACCCAAGAGACCCAGTACTTC. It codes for CASSESKTQETQYF.

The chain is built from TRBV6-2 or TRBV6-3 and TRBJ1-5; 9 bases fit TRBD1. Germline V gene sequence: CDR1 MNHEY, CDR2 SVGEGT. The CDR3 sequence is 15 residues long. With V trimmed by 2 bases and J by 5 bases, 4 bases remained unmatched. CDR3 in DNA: TGTGCCAGCAGTTACCGGGGACAGGGCGATCAGCCCCAGCATTTT. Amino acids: CASSYRGQGDQPQHF.

The CDR3 DNA follows: TGTGCCAGCAGCGGAGGCCCCGGACAGGGCTACAATGAGCAGTTCTTC. Its protein product is CASSGGPGQGYNEQFF. V gene TRBV9 combines with J gene TRBJ2-1, with 8 bases aligning to TRBD1. V was clipped by 3 bases and J by 3 bases; unmatched bases: 8. The CDR3 covers 16 residues. Germline CDR1 is SGDLS and CDR2 is YYNGEE. Based on the CDR3 plus reference TRBV9 and TRBJ2-1, the full variable domain is DSGVTQTPKHLITATGQRVTLRCSPRSGDLSVYWYQQSLDQGLQFLIQYYNGEERAKGNILERFSAQQFPDLHSELNLSSLELGDSALYFCASSGGPGQGYNEQFFGPGTRLTVL.